This is a list of T cell receptor beta chains from one sample in a study of regulatory T cells in long-lasting Graves disease. TCRdb passed the multiplex PCR reads through MiXCR, listing each CDR3 protein once. In the table there are 400,000 to 500,000 distinct CDR3 sequences, 12% to 15% of which are singletons. These same records also appear under a second study, on T cells in Graves' hyperthyroidism and ophthalmopathy.

The material sequenced was peripheral blood mononuclear cells (PBMCs), taken at new diagnosis, from a patient treated with antithyroid drugs. These receptor sequences come from a woman aged 50 to 60 with Graves disease. CDR3s include the opening cysteine and the closing phenylalanine or tryptophan. Each record gives: J gene, clone size, V gene, D gene, CDR3 protein, CDR3 DNA. D genes are given only for firm matches. Clone size, where shown, is once, few, many, or a class for clones that have expanded.

J gene: TRBJ2-4; clone size: many; V gene: TRBV6-1; D gene: TRBD1; CDR3 protein: CASSEEQGARDIQYF; CDR3 DNA: TGTGCCAGCAGTGAAGAACAGGGGGCTAGGGACATTCAGTACTTC
J gene: TRBJ1-3; clone size: many; V gene: TRBV30; D gene: NA; CDR3 protein: CAWSGQDGNTIYF; CDR3 DNA: TGTGCCTGGAGTGGGCAGGATGGAAACACCATATATTTT
J gene: TRBJ2-3; clone size: few; V gene: TRBV30; D gene: NA; CDR3 protein: CAWSGEGASSTDTQYF; CDR3 DNA: TGTGCCTGGAGTGGGGAGGGGGCCAGTAGCACAGATACGCAGTATTTT
J gene: TRBJ2-7; clone size: many; V gene: TRBV7-9; D gene: TRBD2; CDR3 protein: CASSVASAGGPYEQYF; CDR3 DNA: TGTGCCAGCAGCGTAGCTTCGGCGGGAGGGCCCTACGAGCAGTACTTC
J gene: TRBJ2-7; clone size: NA; V gene: TRBV14; D gene: TRBD2; CDR3 protein: CASALLAGVHEQYF; CDR3 DNA: TGTGCCAGCGCCCTACTAGCGGGAGTCCACGAGCAGTACTTC
J gene: TRBJ2-1; clone size: NA; V gene: TRBV2; D gene: TRBD2; CDR3 protein: CASKGTSGTSEQFF; CDR3 DNA: TGTGCCAGCAAAGGGACTAGCGGGACGTCAGAGCAGTTCTTC
J gene: TRBJ2-7; clone size: many; V gene: TRBV3-1; D gene: TRBD2; CDR3 protein: CASQREGSYEQYF; CDR3 DNA: TGTGCCAGCCAACGGGAGGGATCCTACGAGCAGTACTTC
J gene: TRBJ1-1; clone size: many; V gene: TRBV29-1; D gene: NA; CDR3 protein: CSVVGRMNTEAFF; CDR3 DNA: TGCAGCGTCGTGGGGCGCATGAACACTGAAGCTTTCTTT
J gene: TRBJ2-7; clone size: few; V gene: TRBV9; D gene: NA; CDR3 protein: CASSVGFRPVYEQYF; CDR3 DNA: TGTGCCAGCAGCGTAGGTTTCAGACCGGTCTACGAGCAGTACTTC
J gene: TRBJ2-7; clone size: few; V gene: TRBV12-3/TRBV12-4; D gene: NA; CDR3 protein: CASSLTRFNEQYF; CDR3 DNA: TGTGCCAGCAGCTTGACTAGGTTCAACGAGCAGTACTTC
J gene: TRBJ2-7; clone size: many; V gene: TRBV28; D gene: TRBD2; CDR3 protein: CASSPPTSLPYEQYF; CDR3 DNA: TGTGCCAGCAGTCCGCCGACTAGCCTTCCCTACGAGCAGTACTTC
J gene: TRBJ1-1; clone size: NA; V gene: TRBV10-2; D gene: TRBD1; CDR3 protein: CASRDKGASDGRAEAFF; CDR3 DNA: TGCGCCAGCAGGGACAAGGGGGCCTCGGACGGAAGGGCAGAAGCTTTCTTT
J gene: TRBJ2-2; clone size: NA; V gene: TRBV20-1; D gene: NA; CDR3 protein: CSAQLQGGYTGELFF; CDR3 DNA: TGCAGTGCTCAACTACAGGGAGGATACACCGGGGAGCTGTTTTTT
J gene: TRBJ2-5; clone size: many; V gene: TRBV30; D gene: NA; CDR3 protein: CAWSVLETQYF; CDR3 DNA: TGTGCCTGGAGTGTCTTAGAGACCCAGTACTTC
J gene: TRBJ2-1; clone size: many; V gene: TRBV5-5; D gene: NA; CDR3 protein: CASSLGLGDEQFF; CDR3 DNA: TGTGCCAGCAGCTTGGGGCTTGGGGATGAGCAGTTCTTC
J gene: TRBJ2-7; clone size: many; V gene: TRBV27; D gene: TRBD1; CDR3 protein: CASSRDRGLFSSYEQYF; CDR3 DNA: TGTGCCAGCAGTCGGGACAGGGGGCTGTTTAGCTCCTACGAGCAGTACTTC
J gene: TRBJ2-7; clone size: NA; V gene: TRBV29-1; D gene: TRBD2; CDR3 protein: CSVEVFGRLAGGREQYF; CDR3 DNA: TGCAGCGTTGAAGTCTTCGGCCGGCTAGCGGGAGGGCGGGAGCAGTACTTC
J gene: TRBJ1-6; clone size: many; V gene: TRBV6-5; D gene: NA; CDR3 protein: CASSYSALSGSPLHF; CDR3 DNA: TGTGCCAGCAGTTACTCTGCACTCTCAGGTTCACCCCTCCACTTT
J gene: TRBJ2-3; clone size: many; V gene: TRBV7-2; D gene: NA; CDR3 protein: CASSPNWLRLNTDTQYF; CDR3 DNA: TGTGCCAGCAGCCCCAACTGGCTAAGATTAAACACAGATACGCAGTATTTT
J gene: TRBJ2-1; clone size: many; V gene: TRBV6-1; D gene: TRBD2; CDR3 protein: CASDVVGGNEQFF; CDR3 DNA: TGTGCCAGTGATGTCGTCGGGGGGAATGAGCAGTTCTTC
J gene: TRBJ2-5; clone size: many; V gene: TRBV9; D gene: TRBD1; CDR3 protein: CASSVGGDSGTGQETQYF; CDR3 DNA: TGTGCCAGCAGCGTAGGAGGGGATTCCGGGACAGGGCAAGAGACCCAGTACTTC
J gene: TRBJ2-5; clone size: many; V gene: TRBV2; D gene: NA; CDR3 protein: CASTTDQETQYF; CDR3 DNA: TGTGCCAGCACGACAGACCAAGAGACCCAGTACTTC
J gene: TRBJ2-2; clone size: NA; V gene: TRBV20-1; D gene: TRBD1; CDR3 protein: CSARDAGTGGANTGELFF; CDR3 DNA: TGCAGTGCTAGAGATGCCGGGACAGGGGGCGCGAACACCGGGGAGCTGTTTTTT
J gene: TRBJ1-5; clone size: many; V gene: TRBV7-2; D gene: NA; CDR3 protein: CASSQTNSNQPQHF; CDR3 DNA: TGTGCCAGCAGCCAAACAAATAGCAATCAGCCCCAGCATTTT
J gene: TRBJ2-5; clone size: many; V gene: TRBV20-1; D gene: NA; CDR3 protein: CSARVEGVGQETQYF; CDR3 DNA: TGCAGTGCTAGAGTGGAAGGGGTTGGCCAAGAGACCCAGTACTTC
J gene: TRBJ2-2; clone size: NA; V gene: TRBV24-1; D gene: NA; CDR3 protein: CATSVTNTGELFF; CDR3 DNA: TGTGCCACCAGTGTAACCAACACCGGGGAGCTGTTTTTT
J gene: TRBJ1-1; clone size: many; V gene: TRBV3-1; D gene: NA; CDR3 protein: CASSRAGRDTEAFF; CDR3 DNA: TGTGCCAGCAGCCGGGCAGGGAGGGACACTGAAGCTTTCTTT
J gene: TRBJ1-2; clone size: NA; V gene: TRBV25-1; D gene: NA; CDR3 protein: CASSKSGLHYGYTF; CDR3 DNA: TGTGCCAGCAGTAAAAGTGGTCTCCACTATGGCTACACCTTC